This passage covers 18 T cell receptor beta chains from one sample sequenced in a study of sequential checkpoint blockade in melanoma. Treatment given: randomized to nivolumab then ipilimumab (arm A) or the reverse (arm B). Only in-frame clones appear in the TCRdb table, and some are missing; sequencing was by immunoSEQ multiplex PCR. The sample yields about 8,400 clones, about 88% seen once. Sequencing used CD8+ T cells sorted from blood (inferred from file names), obtained from a patient given nivolumab and ipilimumab in sequence. The receptors were gathered from a human donor with melanoma.

The chain has TRBV4-1 and TRBJ2-7, with D maybe TRBD2 (6 bases). The ends were cut back, 3 bases at V and 3 bases at J, with 15 bases in the middle. The CDR3 runs 15 residues. Germline CDR1 is MGHRA and CDR2 is YSYEKL. The DNA for the CDR3 is TGCGCCAGCAGCCAGACTAACCCGGGACTCTACGAGCAGTACTTC. The encoded protein is CASSQTNPGLYEQYF.

The chain links TRBV27 to TRBJ2-7; D is undetermined. This CDR3 has 12 residues. Germline-derived CDR1 and CDR2 are MNHEY and SMNVEV (reference sequence). The V and J ends lost 3 bases and 6 bases respectively, with 9 bases between them. CDR3 sequence (DNA): TGTGCCAGCAGTTTCCTAGGTCTCGAGCAGTACTTC. It codes for CASSFLGLEQYF.

J is TRBJ2-7 and V is TRBV4-1; no definite D call. CDR3 size: 15 residues. Germline assignment: CDR1 MGHRA and CDR2 YSYEKL. V was shortened by 0 bases and J by 5 bases, with 14 bases between the two germline ends. The CDR3 region is CASSQDLGHGNEQYF. DNA for the CDR3: TGCGCCAGCAGCCAAGATCTGGGCCACGGTAACGAGCAGTACTTC.

The CDR3 coding sequence is TGTGCCAGCAGTCCCCCCCCAGGGGGCCACGAGCAGTACTTC. Its translation: CASSPPPGGHEQYF. This chain links TRBV6-5 with TRBJ2-7; TRBD1 agrees at 8 bases. The CDR3 spans 14 residues. J was trimmed by 5 bases and V by 5 bases; bases with no gene match: 8. Per the germline V gene, CDR1 is MNHEY and CDR2 is SVGAGI.

On this clone itself: The DNA is omitted, as the CDR3 cannot be located on it reliably, and the CDR3 follows TCRdb's listing. The chain links TRBV4-1 to TRBJ1-4. 18 amino acids form the CDR3, both terminal residues included. CDR1 and CDR2 (germline): MGHRA, YSYEKL. The chain's CDR3 is CASSQYFGGDGTNEKLFF.

The J gene is TRBJ2-7, the V gene TRBV19; 8 nucleotides agree with TRBD2. V lost 4 bases and J lost 5; bases outside the gene matches: 10. The CDR3 is 15 residues long. Germline values: CDR1 LNHDA, CDR2 SQIVND (reference sequence). The CDR3, as DNA: TGTGCCAGTAGTAAAGGCTGGGCGGGAGGCAACGAGCAGTACTTC. Translation: CASSKGWAGGNEQYF. The full variable domain, in which reference TRBV19 and TRBJ2-7 provide the parts outside the CDR3, is DGGITQSPKYLFRKEGQNVTLSCEQNLNHDAMYWYRQDPGQGLRLIYYSQIVNDFQKGDIAEGYSVSREKKESFPLTVTSAQKNPTAFYLCASSKGWAGGNEQYFGPGTRLTVT.

This sequence joins TRBV5-4 and TRBJ1-2; no firm D call. The CDR3 is made up of 15 amino acids. Germline-derived CDR1 and CDR2 are SGHNT and YYREEE (reference sequence). Trimming pared 4 bases from V and 5 bases from J, leaving 18 bases between. CDR3 in DNA: TGTGCCAGCAGCCCGGACCGGGAATATGGGTATGGCTACACCTTC. It yields the protein CASSPDREYGYGYTF.

The chain joins TRBV5-6 to TRBJ2-5, with 7 positions matching TRBD2. The CDR3 totals 15 residues. CDR1 SGHDT and CDR2 YYEEEE come from the germline V gene. The trim removed 2 bases at V and 2 bases at J, leaving 6 bases unmatched. The CDR3 reads CASSLPLAVQETQYF. As DNA, the CDR3 is TGTGCCAGCAGCTTACCGCTAGCGGTGCAAGAGACCCAGTACTTC.

This sequence joins TRBV28 and TRBJ2-7; D call uncertain. The V end lost 10 bases, the J end lost 0 bases, and 16 bases lay between the germline ends. Germline CDR1 MDHEN, CDR2 SYDVKM. There are 14 residues in the CDR3. CDR3 sequence: CATTAPSASYEQYF. The CDR3 region has the DNA TGTGCCACCACCGCCCCAAGCGCCTCCTACGAGCAGTACTTC.

The chain employs TRBV19 and TRBJ2-7, with TRBD2 matching over 9 bases. The germline V gene has CDR1 LNHDA and CDR2 SQIVND (reference sequence). The CDR3 is 14 residues long. V shed 3 bases, J shed 7 bases, and the junction held 7 bases outside the gene matches. The CDR3 DNA follows: TGTGCCAGTAGTATGGGAGGACTAGCGAGAGAGCAGTACTTC. Translation: CASSMGGLAREQYF.

The J gene is TRBJ1-1, the V gene TRBV28, with 8 bases that match TRBD1. The germline gives CDR1 MDHEN, CDR2 SYDVKM. The CDR3 extends over 15 amino acids. The J segment lost 4 bases and the V segment lost 2 bases, leaving 6 bases of the junction unmatched. In DNA, the CDR3 is TGTGCCAGCAGTTTAGGGCCAGGGGGCAGCACTGAAGCTTTCTTT. The encoded protein is CASSLGPGGSTEAFF.

The chain has TRBV27 and TRBJ1-5, with D tentatively TRBD1 (5 bases). This CDR3 has 15 amino acids. Trimming took off 5 bases at V and 0 bases at J, with 11 bases between the two ends. Germline V gene sequence: CDR1 MNHEY, CDR2 SMNVEV (reference sequence). CDR3 residues: CASSEGDYSNQPQHF. Written as DNA, the CDR3 is TGTGCCAGCAGTGAAGGGGATTATAGCAATCAGCCCCAGCATTTT.

The rearrangement links TRBV28 to TRBJ2-7, with a possible D match to TRBD2 (7 bases). The CDR3 has 13 residues. Per the germline V gene, CDR1 is MDHEN and CDR2 is SYDVKM. The CDR3, as DNA: TGTGCCAGCAGTGCCCACGAGGGGGGGGCTCAGTCGGTC. It translates to CASSAHEGGAQSV.

The chain joins TRBV2 to TRBJ1-1; D gene unclear. CDR1 and CDR2 (germline): SNHLY, FYNNEI. Trimming left V 8 bases short and J 5 bases short, with 12 bases between. This CDR3 region has 12 residues. The CDR3 loop reads CASHPRATEAFF. In DNA form, the CDR3 reads TGTGCCAGCCACCCGAGGGCTACTGAAGCTTTCTTT.

V and J are TRBV10-3 and TRBJ2-7; TRBD2 agrees at 10 bases. Per the germline V gene, CDR1 is ENHRY and CDR2 is SYGVKD. The junction had 7 bases not matched to a gene; V was cut back by 10 bases and J by 7 bases. The CDR3 consists of 12 residues. The CDR3 spells CATTSGTLEQYF. CDR3 in DNA: TGTGCCACCACTAGCGGGACCCTGGAGCAGTACTTC.

The rearrangement uses TRBV7-9 and TRBJ1-5; D may be TRBD1 (5 bases). The CDR3 is 16 residues long. The V gene lost 1 base and the J gene lost 4 bases, with 14 bases spanning the gap. Germline CDR1 and CDR2: SEHNR and FQNEAQ (reference sequence). In nucleotides, the CDR3 is TGTGCCAGCAGCTTAGACGCGGGGGGAATGAATCAGCCCCAGCATTTT. Translation: CASSLDAGGMNQPQHF.

J is TRBJ2-7 and V is TRBV5-6; D gene uncertain. The CDR3 loop spans 14 amino acids. The germline V gene has CDR1 SGHDT and CDR2 YYEEEE. V dropped 3 bases and J dropped 1 base, with 11 bases sitting between them. For the CDR3, the DNA is TGTGCCAGCAGCTGGTTCACAGCATCCTACGAGCAGTACTTC. Translated, it gives CASSWFTASYEQYF.

V and J are TRBV6-6 and TRBJ1-2; TRBD1 aligns across 8 bases. V shed 5 bases and J 4 bases; nucleotides not matched to a gene: 3. CDR3 size: 13 residues. Germline lookup yields CDR1 MNHNY and CDR2 SVGAGI (reference sequence). The CDR3 loop is CASSLDRGYGYTF. The CDR3 DNA reads as TGTGCCAGCAGTCTAGACAGGGGCTATGGCTACACCTTC.